This T cell receptor beta chain was sequenced during a study of blood T cell repertoires in COVID-19. Study information: Acute and convalescent COVID-19 samples came from the United States, Italy and Spain. From T cells, B-cell-depleted T cells, or PBMCs came the material, which was cDNA or gDNA.

The germline V gene has CDR1 SGHAT and CDR2 FQNNGV. The V end lost 0 bases, the J end lost 4 bases, and 12 bases lay between the germline ends. The length of the CDR3 is 15 residues. Under the authors' procedure: Nucleated cell counts were estimated from reference gene primer amplification. Using immunoSEQ multiplex PCR, the repertoire was profiled, and TCRdb retains in-frame clones only, with some absent. That table is the source of V, J and clone size, and D and trimming were worked out from the DNA. The table records around 150,000 clones, roughly 80% of them present only once. This clone was counted a single time.

Sequencing input: peripheral blood. The V gene is TRBV11-2, the J gene TRBJ1-2; maybe TRBD1 (5 bases). This TCR derives from a man between 60 and 75 years old with acute or convalescent COVID-19. This CDR3 is CASSLDVTVIYGYTF. The CDR3 DNA reads as TGTGCCAGCAGCTTAGATGTGACAGTAATCTATGGCTACACCTTC.